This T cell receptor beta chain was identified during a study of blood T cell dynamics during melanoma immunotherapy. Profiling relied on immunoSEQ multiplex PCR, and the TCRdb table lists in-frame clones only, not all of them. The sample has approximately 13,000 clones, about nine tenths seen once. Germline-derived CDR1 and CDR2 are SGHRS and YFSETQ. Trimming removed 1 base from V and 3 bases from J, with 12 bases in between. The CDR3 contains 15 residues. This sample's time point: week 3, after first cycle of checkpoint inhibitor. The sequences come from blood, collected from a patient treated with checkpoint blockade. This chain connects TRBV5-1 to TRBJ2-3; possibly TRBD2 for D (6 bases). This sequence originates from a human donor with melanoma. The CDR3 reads CASSLSSGGTDTQYF. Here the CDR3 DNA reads TGCGCCAGCAGCTTGAGTAGCGGAGGGACAGATACGCAGTATTTT.